This T cell receptor beta chain was captured by sequencing in a study of spatial heterogeneity in lung cancer. Across the study: An average of more than ten raw reads was observed per unique TCR and UMI combination.

Time point meaning: sample taken at primary tumor resection. Material for sequencing was whole RNA from tumor, nontumor lung or frozen PBMC, left unsorted. CDR3 size: 16 residues. The germline gives CDR1 MNHEY, CDR2 SVGEGT. Between the trimmed V and J ends, which lost 5 bases and 0 bases, there was a span of 15 bases. TCRdb reprocessed the 5' RACE reads via MiXCR and lists one record per CDR3 protein. The data show more than 85,000 distinct CDR3 sequences, with approximately 8.2% seen just once and 6.9% held by the top ten. In this sample, this clonotype turned up a few times. The V and J genes are TRBV6-2 or TRBV6-3 and TRBJ2-3; D remains unclear. This TCR derives from a male donor with early-stage non-small cell lung cancer. The material was PBMCs, obtained at surgery. The CDR3 region has the DNA TGTGCCAGCAGTAAACCGCCGGGCCAGAGCACAGATACGCAGTATTTT. Its translation: CASSKPPGQSTDTQYF.